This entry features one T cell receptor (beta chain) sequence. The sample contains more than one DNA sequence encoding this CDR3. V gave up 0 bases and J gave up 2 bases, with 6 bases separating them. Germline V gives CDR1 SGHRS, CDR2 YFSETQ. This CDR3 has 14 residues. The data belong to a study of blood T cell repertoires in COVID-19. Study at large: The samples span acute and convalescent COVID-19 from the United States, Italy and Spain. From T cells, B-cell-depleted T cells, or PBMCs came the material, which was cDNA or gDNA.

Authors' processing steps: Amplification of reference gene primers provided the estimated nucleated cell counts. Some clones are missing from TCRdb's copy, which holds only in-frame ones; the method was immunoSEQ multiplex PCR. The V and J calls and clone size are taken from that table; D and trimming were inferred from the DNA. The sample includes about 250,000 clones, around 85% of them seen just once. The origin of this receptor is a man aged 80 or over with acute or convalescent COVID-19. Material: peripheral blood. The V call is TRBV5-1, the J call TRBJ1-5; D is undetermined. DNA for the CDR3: TGCGCCAGCAGCTTGGCCGGGGGCAATCAGCCCCAGCATTTT. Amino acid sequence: CASSLAGGNQPQHF. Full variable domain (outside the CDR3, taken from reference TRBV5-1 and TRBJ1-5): KAGVTQTPRYLIKTRGQQVTLSCSPISGHRSVSWYQQTPGQGLQFLFEYFSETQRNKGNFPGRFSGRQFSNSRSEMNVSTLELGDSALYLCASSLAGGNQPQHFGDGTRLSIL.